This TCR beta chain was observed in a study of read filtering for tumor transcriptome and immune sequencing. Study-wide results and caveats: The sorted CD138-negative fraction was a mixed bone marrow immune population, not purified T cells.

This clonotype was recorded at least ten times. What it binds is not known. Molecular barcoded adaptors covering alpha/delta and beta/gamma chains were used on 400 to 450 ng RNA. TCRdb redid the calling of the reads with MiXCR, one entry per CDR3 protein. The table lists about 93,000 distinct CDR3 sequences, 20% to 25% of them singletons. Trimming stripped 0 bases from V and 5 bases from J, with 12 bases between. Germline loops: CDR1 LGHDT, CDR2 YNNKEL (reference sequence). There are 15 residues in the CDR3. Every patient had bone marrow sampled while the disease was active. The sequence derives from a donor older than 35 with multiple myeloma. The sample comprised a population of CD138-negative cells sorted from bone marrow. The J gene is TRBJ2-3, the V gene TRBV3-1, with D possibly being TRBD2 (5 bases). The CDR3 protein is CASSQDPLAGDTQYF. CDR3 sequence (DNA): TGTGCCAGCAGCCAAGATCCCCTAGCAGGAGATACGCAGTATTTT.